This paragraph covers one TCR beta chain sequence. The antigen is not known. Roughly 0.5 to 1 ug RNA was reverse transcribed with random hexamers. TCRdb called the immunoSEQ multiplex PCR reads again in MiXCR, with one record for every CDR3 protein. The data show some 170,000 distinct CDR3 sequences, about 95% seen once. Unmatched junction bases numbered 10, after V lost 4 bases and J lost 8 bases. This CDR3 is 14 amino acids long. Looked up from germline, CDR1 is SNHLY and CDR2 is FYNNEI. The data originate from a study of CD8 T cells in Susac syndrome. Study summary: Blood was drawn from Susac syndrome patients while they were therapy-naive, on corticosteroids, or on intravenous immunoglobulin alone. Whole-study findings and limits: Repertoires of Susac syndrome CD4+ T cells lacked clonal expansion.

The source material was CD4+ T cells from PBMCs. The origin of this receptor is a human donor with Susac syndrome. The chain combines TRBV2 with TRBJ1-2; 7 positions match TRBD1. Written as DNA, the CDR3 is TGTGCCAGCAGTGCACTACAGGGGATGGGAGGCTACACCTTC. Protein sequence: CASSALQGMGGYTF.